These 27 T cell receptor beta chains came from one sample sequenced in a study of OX40 agonist ivuxolimab in advanced cancers. The library came from the immunoSEQ multiplex PCR assay. The table was pulled from immuneACCESS by TCRdb, which kept in-frame rearrangements only. Such tables lose some clones; where checked, under half of the loss comes from unresolved V genes, and the rest has no known cause. Across this sample there are fewer than 30,000 clones, with 88% seen only once. The top ten clones comprise roughly 23% of the sample. The sequences come from CD4+ or CD8+ T cells sorted from blood, collected in a trial of the OX40 agonist ivuxolimab. The receptors here all came from an adult with an advanced solid tumor such as melanoma, head and neck, liver or kidney cancer.

This chain joins TRBV19 and TRBJ2-4; the D gene could be TRBD1 or TRBD2 (5 bases each). CDR3 length: 17 amino acids. The germline V gene encodes CDR1 LNHDA and CDR2 SQIVND (reference sequence). Trimming took 2 bases from V and 3 from J, leaving 17 bases between them. In nucleotides, the CDR3 is TGTGCCAGTAGTATACAGTTGACAGCGGTATTCAAAAACATTCAGTACTTC. This encodes CASSIQLTAVFKNIQYF.

This clone has just a few counts. The rearrangement uses TRBV5-6 and TRBJ1-1, with no clear D. This CDR3 contains 13 residues. Trimming left V 0 bases short and J 2 bases short, with 5 bases between. CDR1 SGHDT and CDR2 YYEEEE come from the germline V gene. CDR3 sequence reads: CASSLVANTEAFF. CDR3 nucleotides: TGTGCCAGCAGCTTGGTAGCTAACACTGAAGCTTTCTTT.

This chain uses TRBV5-1 with TRBJ2-3, with D maybe TRBD2 (5 bases). Trimming left V 3 bases short and J 4 bases short, with 12 bases between. Looked up from germline, CDR1 is SGHRS and CDR2 is YFSETQ. The CDR3 is 14 amino acids. The CDR3 DNA sequence: TGCGCCAGCAGCTACGGGATGGTCGCAGATACGCAGTATTTT. Its protein product is CASSYGMVADTQYF.

This chain connects TRBV9 to TRBJ1-2; D is unresolved. The CDR3 has 14 residues. V was shortened by 4 bases and J by 8 bases, with 18 bases between the two germline ends. Germline lookup yields CDR1 SGDLS and CDR2 YYNGEE. CDR3 in DNA: TGTGCCAGCAGCACCTCTACTTCTCTCTTGGGCTACACCTTC. Its protein product is CASSTSTSLLGYTF.

This sequence joins TRBV7-9 and TRBJ2-7; D perhaps matches TRBD1 (5 bases). This CDR3 has 14 amino acids. Trimming left V 4 bases short and J 0 bases short, with 10 bases between. CDR1 is SEHNR, CDR2 FQNEAQ, per germline (reference sequence). CDR3 coding DNA: TGTGCCAGCAGCTCACAGGATCGCTCCTACGAGCAGTACTTC. Its translation is CASSSQDRSYEQYF.

The J gene is TRBJ2-2, the V gene TRBV5-1; D unresolved. Trimming pared 1 base from V and 0 bases from J, leaving 13 bases between. The length of the CDR3 is 17 residues. Germline V CDR1 and CDR2: SGHRS, YFSETQ. The CDR3 is CASSLLGQNANTGELFF. The CDR3 DNA follows: TGCGCCAGCAGCTTGTTAGGCCAGAACGCGAACACCGGGGAGCTGTTTTTT.

This chain joins TRBV29-1 and TRBJ1-2; D remains ambiguous. V lost 3 bases, J lost 8 bases, and 13 bases lay in between. Germline V gene data show CDR1 as SQVTM and CDR2 as ANQGSEA. The CDR3 runs to 12 residues. The CDR3 spells CSVEGREWGYTF. As DNA, the CDR3 is TGCAGCGTTGAGGGGAGGGAGTGGGGCTACACCTTC.

The gene calls are TRBV27 and TRBJ2-3, with D unresolved. CDR3 length: 13 residues. Looked up from germline, CDR1 is MNHEY and CDR2 is SMNVEV (reference sequence). Trimming left V 5 bases short and J 2 bases short, with 8 bases between. The CDR3: CASSITATDTQYF. The CDR3 DNA is TGTGCCAGCAGTATTACCGCCACAGATACGCAGTATTTT.

The chain has TRBV7-9 and TRBJ2-7; no clear D. CDR1 is SEHNR and CDR2 is FQNEAQ in the germline V gene (reference sequence). The V gene lost 5 bases and the J gene lost 1 base, with 15 bases spanning the gap. This CDR3 spans 15 amino acids. In DNA form, the CDR3 reads TGTGCCAGCAGCCCCCCGGGCAGTATATCCTACGAGCAGTACTTC. As protein: CASSPPGSISYEQYF. Using reference TRBV7-9 and TRBJ2-7 for the parts outside the CDR3, the full variable domain is DTGVSQNPRHKITKRGQNVTFRCDPISEHNRLYWYRQTLGQGPEFLTYFQNEAQLEKSRLLSDRFSAERPKGSFSTLEIQRTEQGDSAMYLCASSPPGSISYEQYFGPGTRLTVT.

The count of this clone is one. The chain joins TRBV2 to TRBJ2-7; tentative D call: TRBD2 (6 bases). The germline V and J ends were trimmed by 4 bases and 5 bases, with 9 bases remaining between them. From germline, CDR1 is SNHLY and CDR2 FYNNEI. There are 12 residues in the CDR3. The CDR3 bases are TGTGCCAGCAGTGGGACTACAAACGAGCAGTACTTC. Amino acids: CASSGTTNEQYF. The complete variable domain, with remaining parts taken from reference TRBV2 and TRBJ2-7, reads EPEVTQTPSHQVTQMGQEVILRCVPISNHLYFYWYRQILGQKVEFLVSFYNNEISEKSEIFDDQFSVERPDGSNFTLKIRSTKLEDSAMYFCASSGTTNEQYFGPGTRLTVT.

The chain recombines TRBV23-1 with TRBJ2-7; weak D call: TRBD1 (7 bases). TRBV23-1 is labeled an ORF, and its function is uncertain. The CDR3 totals 16 residues. The V gene lost 8 bases and the J gene lost 3 bases, with 23 bases spanning the gap. Here the CDR3 DNA reads TGCGCCAGCCCACCCATTGCCGCGGGACAGCACTACGAGCAGTACTTC. Translating it yields CASPPIAAGQHYEQYF.

The CDR3 spells CSDRTGATEAFF. The CDR3 nucleotides read TGCAGCGACCGGACAGGGGCAACTGAAGCTTTCTTT. The rearrangement joins TRBV29-1 to TRBJ1-1; TRBD1 agrees at 9 bases. CDR1 SQVTM and CDR2 ANQGSEA come from the germline V gene. V was clipped by 7 bases and J by 5 bases; unmatched bases: 5. The CDR3 loop spans 12 amino acids.

The V gene is TRBV5-1, the J gene TRBJ1-4; maybe TRBD1 (6 bases). V lost 4 bases and J 5 bases, leaving 9 bases between the germline ends. The CDR3 spans 13 residues. From germline, CDR1 is SGHRS and CDR2 YFSETQ. The CDR3 DNA follows: TGCGCCAGCAGCGGGGGCGTGAATGAAAAACTGTTTTTT. Residues: CASSGGVNEKLFF.

This chain connects TRBV4-1 to TRBJ2-7; tentatively, D is TRBD2 (6 bases). CDR1 MGHRA and CDR2 YSYEKL come from the germline V gene. CDR3 length equals 16 residues. The V end lost 0 bases, the J end lost 1 base, and 13 bases lay between the germline ends. DNA for the CDR3: TGCGCCAGCAGCCAAGATGAACGGGAGAAATCCTACGAGCAGTACTTC. This translates into CASSQDEREKSYEQYF.

The rearrangement links TRBV27 to TRBJ1-1, with 11 nucleotides matching TRBD1. The CDR3 extends over 14 amino acids. V shed 3 bases and J 7 bases; nucleotides not matched to a gene: 4. CDR1 is MNHEY, CDR2 SMNVEV, per germline (reference sequence). The CDR3 DNA is TGTGCCAGCAGTTTGGGACAGGGGGGCGGTGAAGCTTTCTTT. This encodes CASSLGQGGGEAFF.

This chain connects TRBV7-9 to TRBJ1-4, with D perhaps matching TRBD1 (5 bases). This CDR3 contains 13 residues. Trimming took 5 bases from V and 8 from J, leaving 12 bases between them. Germline V gene lookup returns CDR1 SEHNR and CDR2 FQNEAQ (reference sequence). The CDR3 loop is CASSPPEGEKLFF. CDR3 sequence (DNA): TGTGCCAGCAGCCCCCCTGAGGGGGAAAAACTGTTTTTT.

The genes are TRBV7-3 and TRBJ2-7; 8 bases are a match to TRBD1. CDR1 and CDR2 (germline): SGHTA, FQGTGA. Losses at the gene ends were 2 bases for V and 6 bases for J; bases not matched to a gene: 6. The CDR3 covers 14 residues. The CDR3 sequence is CASSLGQGFAEQYF. In nucleotides, the CDR3 is TGTGCCAGCAGCTTAGGACAGGGATTCGCCGAGCAGTACTTC.

This clone occurred once. This sequence joins TRBV6-1 and TRBJ2-3, with a possible D match to TRBD2 (6 bases). Germline lookup yields CDR1 MNHNS and CDR2 SASEGT. V lost 8 bases and J 2 bases, leaving 14 bases between the germline ends. The CDR3 loop spans 14 amino acids. The chain's CDR3 is CASWGDFSTDTQYF. DNA for the CDR3: TGTGCCAGCTGGGGGGACTTTTCCACAGATACGCAGTATTTT.

The CDR3 is CASSTGQGFHEQYF. The CDR3 DNA reads TGCGCCAGCAGCACTGGACAGGGGTTCCACGAGCAGTACTTC. The V call is TRBV5-1, the J call TRBJ2-7, with 9 bases aligning to TRBD1. The CDR3 is made up of 14 amino acids. CDR1 is SGHRS, CDR2 YFSETQ, per germline. V trimming: 4 bases; J trimming: 5 bases; junction bases outside the gene matches: 7.

This chain joins TRBV28 and TRBJ2-5; a weak D match, TRBD1 (5 bases). The end of the DNA aligns better with TRBJ2-7, so the J call may be wrong. CDR3 length equals 16 residues. Germline lookup yields CDR1 MDHEN and CDR2 SYDVKM. The CDR3 region is CASSSPMGHESYEQYF. The CDR3 DNA reads as TGTGCCAGCAGTTCCCCGATGGGGCACGAGTCCTACGAGCAGTACTTC.

The CDR3 bases are TGTGCCTGGAGTGTAAAGCGCGGGGGGGCCTACGAGCAGTACTTC. Its protein product is CAWSVKRGGAYEQYF. The chain joins TRBV30 to TRBJ2-7; 9 bases map to TRBD2. Germline V gives CDR1 GTSNPN, CDR2 SVGIG (reference sequence). The CDR3 length is 15 residues. V lost 0 bases and J lost 2; bases outside the gene matches: 5.

This clone showed up just a few times. J is TRBJ2-1 and V is TRBV6-5; possibly TRBD1 or TRBD2 for D (5 bases each). V was shortened by 2 bases and J by 4 bases, with 12 bases between the two germline ends. From germline, CDR1 is MNHEY and CDR2 SVGAGI. This CDR3 spans 15 amino acids. CDR3 sequence reads: CASSYIPGQYNEQFF. CDR3 bases: TGTGCCAGCAGTTACATCCCGGGGCAGTACAATGAGCAGTTCTTC.

The chain carries TRBV7-9 and TRBJ2-3; D is ambiguous. The CDR3 is 16 residues long. Germline CDR1 and CDR2: SEHNR and FQNEAQ (reference sequence). The V gene lost 5 bases and the J gene lost 2 bases, with 17 bases spanning the gap. CDR3 nucleotides: TGTGCCAGCAGCCCACCTCGCGGTGGGGACACAGATACGCAGTATTTT. It translates to CASSPPRGGDTDTQYF.

CDR3 region: CASSLEWGDYNEQFF. CDR3 DNA: TGTGCCAGCAGCTTAGAGTGGGGAGACTACAATGAGCAGTTCTTC. This chain joins TRBV7-9 and TRBJ2-1; weak D call: TRBD2 (5 bases). V was shortened by 1 base and J by 3 bases, with 10 bases between the two germline ends. The CDR3 runs 15 residues. Germline V gene lookup returns CDR1 SEHNR and CDR2 FQNEAQ (reference sequence).

This chain links TRBV14 with TRBJ2-7, with a weak D call TRBD1 (6 bases). Germline-derived CDR1 and CDR2 are SGHDN and FVKESK. The CDR3 contains 13 residues. V lost 4 bases and J 4 bases, leaving 11 bases between the germline ends. CDR3 protein: CASSRTGFYEQYF. The CDR3 nucleotides read TGTGCCAGCAGCCGAACAGGGTTTTACGAGCAGTACTTC.

CDR3 in amino acids: CATDGQGPSYEQYF. CDR3 nucleotide sequence: TGTGCCACGGACGGACAGGGGCCTTCCTACGAGCAGTACTTC. The chain joins TRBV28 to TRBJ2-7, with TRBD1 identical over 9 bases. Germline CDR1 is MDHEN and CDR2 is SYDVKM. The CDR3 length is 14 residues. Trimming took 10 bases from V and 1 from J; bases not matched to a gene: 8.

This clone was seen a few times. J is TRBJ1-1 and V is TRBV6-5, with 7 bases matching TRBD1. The CDR3 is made up of 13 amino acids. Unmatched junction bases numbered 13, after V lost 7 bases and J lost 11 bases. The V gene's germline CDR1 is MNHEY and CDR2 SVGAGI. DNA of the CDR3: TGTGCCAGCACCGCGGGAGGGGGCCTGAATGCTTTCTTT. Protein product: CASTAGGGLNAFF.